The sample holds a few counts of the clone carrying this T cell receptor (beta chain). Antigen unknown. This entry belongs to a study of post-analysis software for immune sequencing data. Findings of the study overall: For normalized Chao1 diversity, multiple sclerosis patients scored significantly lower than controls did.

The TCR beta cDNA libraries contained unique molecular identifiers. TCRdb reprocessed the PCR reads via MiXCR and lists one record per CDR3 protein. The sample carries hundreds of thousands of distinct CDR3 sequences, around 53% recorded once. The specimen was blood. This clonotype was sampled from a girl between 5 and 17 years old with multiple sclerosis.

DNA of the CDR3: TGCAGTGCTACCAGGGGGCGCCCAGATACGCAGTATTTT. Translated: CSATRGRPDTQYF. The chain combines TRBV20-1 with TRBJ2-3; 8 bases agree with TRBD1. J gave up 4 bases and V 4 bases, and 4 bases lay outside the gene matches. Looked up from germline, CDR1 is DFQATT and CDR2 is SNEGSKA (reference sequence). The length of the CDR3 is 13 residues.